One and the same sample provided the 31 T cell receptor beta chains below, sequenced in a study of PD-1 blockade in classical Hodgkin lymphoma. All patients experienced relapse after autologous stem cell transplantation, and brentuximab vedotin exposure was variable. Libraries were prepared by immunoSEQ multiplex PCR; TCRdb keeps only in-frame clonotypes and omits some of them. The sample holds 47,000 or so clones, approximately 70% seen once. Source: peripheral blood mononuclear cells (PBMCs), taken at baseline. Source of these receptors: a human donor with classical Hodgkin lymphoma.

The genes are TRBV29-1 and TRBJ1-2; D unclear. Germline CDR1 is SQVTM and CDR2 is ANQGSEA. Trimming pared 3 bases from V and 8 bases from J, leaving 4 bases between. The CDR3 length is 9 residues. This CDR3 is CSVDRGYTF. The CDR3, as DNA: TGCAGCGTTGATCGAGGCTACACCTTC.

This rearrangement joins TRBV5-6 to TRBJ2-3, with 11 positions matching TRBD2. CDR3 size: 16 residues. Germline CDR1 and CDR2: SGHDT and YYEEEE. V was clipped by 0 bases and J by 3 bases; unmatched bases: 3. DNA for the CDR3: TGTGCCAGCAGCTTGGTTAGCGGGGGGGCGACAGATACGCAGTATTTT. Residues: CASSLVSGGATDTQYF.

This chain uses TRBV12-5 with TRBJ2-7; unclear D gene. The CDR3 is made up of 16 amino acids. CDR1 is LGHNT and CDR2 is FRNRAP in the germline V gene. The ends were cut back, 0 bases at V and 2 bases at J, with 14 bases in the middle. The CDR3, as DNA: TGTGCTAGTGGTTTGGTACTGACTGGTTCCACCTACGAGCAGTACTTC. Amino acid sequence: CASGLVLTGSTYEQYF.

The CDR3 loop is CASSLGQGAKAFF. CDR3 nucleotide sequence: TGTGCCAGCAGCTTAGGACAGGGGGCGAAAGCTTTCTTT. The chain employs TRBV11-1 and TRBJ1-1; 10 bases match TRBD1. The CDR3 is 13 amino acids. V gave up 1 base and J gave up 9 bases; unmatched junction bases: 2. Per the germline V gene, CDR1 is SGHAT and CDR2 is FQDESV (reference sequence).

V is TRBV5-4 and J is TRBJ1-4; D possibly corresponds to TRBD1 (6 bases). CDR1 is SGHNT and CDR2 is YYREEE in the germline V gene (reference sequence). The ends were cut back, 5 bases at V and 2 bases at J, with 7 bases in the middle. This CDR3 is built from 13 residues. In DNA form, the CDR3 reads TGTGCCAGCAGTAGGGGGACTAATGAAAAACTGTTTTTT. This encodes CASSRGTNEKLFF.

J is TRBJ2-1 and V is TRBV15; 9 bases map to TRBD2. The ends lost 0 bases at V and 7 bases at J; junction bases unmatched: 10. CDR1 and CDR2 from the germline V gene are LNHNV and YYDKDF (reference sequence). The CDR3 runs 17 residues. CDR3 bases: TGTGCCACCAGCAGAGATCTGACAGCGGGGGGAATAAATGAGCAGTTCTTC. It encodes CATSRDLTAGGINEQFF.

The chain is built from TRBV5-1 and TRBJ1-6; 10 bases are shared with TRBD1. The junction had 4 bases not matched to a gene; V was cut back by 4 bases and J by 0 bases. Germline V gene sequence: CDR1 SGHRS, CDR2 YFSETQ. The CDR3 runs to 17 residues. The CDR3 region has the DNA TGCGCCAGCAGCCCGGGACAGGGGATCTCCTATAATTCACCCCTCCACTTT. This gives the protein CASSPGQGISYNSPLHF.

The gene calls are TRBV20-1 and TRBJ2-5; D is ambiguous. There are 11 residues in the CDR3. Germline V lookup: CDR1 DFQATT, CDR2 SNEGSKA (reference sequence). The V and J ends lost 6 bases and 1 base respectively, with 6 bases between them. CDR3: CSAPPQETQYF. The CDR3 bases are TGCAGTGCCCCCCCCCAAGAGACCCAGTACTTC.

The chain uses TRBV6-1 and TRBJ1-3, with D hard to call. This CDR3 comprises 16 residues. CDR1 and CDR2 (germline): MNHNS, SASEGT. The V and J ends lost 2 bases and 2 bases respectively, with 13 bases between them. This chain's CDR3 is CASSERSWEAGNTIYF. The CDR3 DNA reads TGTGCCAGCAGTGAACGCTCCTGGGAAGCTGGAAACACCATATATTTT.

The chain uses TRBV4-2 and TRBJ2-3, with D possibly matching TRBD1 (5 bases). Germline CDR1 is LGHNA and CDR2 is YNFKEQ. V was trimmed by 1 base and J by 2 bases, leaving 13 bases between them. The CDR3 is 16 residues long. CDR3 loop: CASSQAGQSFTDTQYF. The DNA for the CDR3 is TGTGCCAGCAGCCAAGCAGGGCAGTCCTTCACAGATACGCAGTATTTT.

CDR3 sequence reads: CASSPPTGNEQFF. CDR3 nucleotides: TGTGCCAGCTCACCACCAACAGGGAATGAGCAGTTCTTC. The genes are TRBV18 and TRBJ2-1; D is perhaps TRBD1 (6 bases). The length of the CDR3 is 13 residues. V gave up 0 bases and J gave up 7 bases, with 7 bases separating them. The germline V gene has CDR1 KGHSH and CDR2 LQKENI.

CDR3 in DNA: TGTGCCAGTAGTATAAGAGTTGGGAAGGGATCGAACACCGGGGAGCTGTTTTTT. It specifies CASSIRVGKGSNTGELFF. This chain connects TRBV19 to TRBJ2-2; D uncertain. The CDR3 consists of 18 residues. Trimming left V 2 bases short and J 0 bases short, with 16 bases between. CDR1 and CDR2 (germline): LNHDA, SQIVND (reference sequence).

This chain uses TRBV5-6 with TRBJ2-1; 8 bases map to TRBD2. Germline CDR1 SGHDT, CDR2 YYEEEE. With 4 bases clipped from V and 7 bases from J, the junction kept 13 bases outside the gene matches. The CDR3 covers 16 residues. DNA of the CDR3: TGTGCCAGCAGCGGCGGGACTAGATCTCTCCGGAATGAGCAGTTCTTC. Protein sequence: CASSGGTRSLRNEQFF.

V and J are TRBV6-5 and TRBJ1-2; possible D gene TRBD1, 6 bases. This CDR3 contains 15 residues. Trimming pared 1 base from V and 6 bases from J, leaving 15 bases between. Germline V lookup: CDR1 MNHEY, CDR2 SVGAGI. The CDR3 DNA sequence: TGTGCCAGCAGTTACTTGAACAGGGAGGGTGATGGCTACACCTTC. This sequence encodes CASSYLNREGDGYTF.

This chain uses TRBV5-1 with TRBJ1-3; a possible D gene is TRBD1 (5 bases). The CDR3 is 14 residues long. Trimming removed 4 bases at V and 5 bases at J, with 13 bases between. Germline V gene sequence: CDR1 SGHRS, CDR2 YFSETQ. The CDR3 DNA is TGCGCCAGCAGCCTATTGGGGGAAAGAAACACCATATATTTT. This encodes CASSLLGERNTIYF.

The CDR3: CASSIGLAVGELFF. CDR3 in DNA: TGTGCCAGTAGTATAGGCCTAGCGGTAGGGGAGCTGTTTTTT. This chain links TRBV19 with TRBJ2-2; 7 bases map to TRBD2. The CDR3 extends over 14 amino acids. CDR1 LNHDA and CDR2 SQIVND come from the germline V gene (reference sequence). Trimming took 1 base from V and 8 from J; bases not matched to a gene: 4.

The chain links TRBV10-3 to TRBJ2-1, with D possibly called TRBD1 or TRBD2 (5 bases each). With 11 bases removed from V and 7 bases from J, the gap between germline ends came to 24 bases. CDR1 and CDR2 (germline): ENHRY, SYGVKD. This CDR3 has 15 residues. The CDR3 loop is CASSGWGSRRNEQFF. For the CDR3, the DNA is TGTGCCTCCTCCGGGTGGGGCAGCCGGAGGAATGAGCAGTTCTTC.

The chain recombines TRBV12-2 with TRBJ1-5; the table names TRBD1, a call not compared with the DNA. TRBV12-2 is reported as a pseudogene. CDR3 size: 18 residues. The chain's CDR3 is CASPASGQRLHSNQPQHF. CDR3 bases: TGTGCAAGCCCGGCTTCCGGACAGCGCTTACATAGCAATCAGCCCCAGCATTTT.

The chain uses TRBV25-1 and TRBJ2-7; tentative D call: TRBD1 (5 bases). The CDR3 spans 15 residues. Trimming shortened V by 0 bases and J by 3 bases, and 12 bases separated the two germline ends. The germline gives CDR1 MGHDK, CDR2 SYGVNS. The CDR3 region has the DNA TGTGCCAGCAGTGAATACTTCGTCGACAGCTACGAGCAGTACTTC. It is translated as CASSEYFVDSYEQYF.

The J gene is TRBJ2-7, the V gene TRBV5-1; 10 bases map to TRBD1. Per the germline V gene, CDR1 is SGHRS and CDR2 is YFSETQ. This CDR3 has 15 residues. V shed 3 bases and J 3 bases; nucleotides not matched to a gene: 6. CDR3 bases: TGCGCCAGCAGCTCAGGGACAGGGGTGTTCTACGAGCAGTACTTC. Translation: CASSSGTGVFYEQYF. Full variable domain (remainder filled in from reference TRBV5-1 and TRBJ2-7): KAGVTQTPRYLIKTRGQQVTLSCSPISGHRSVSWYQQTPGQGLQFLFEYFSETQRNKGNFPGRFSGRQFSNSRSEMNVSTLELGDSALYLCASSSGTGVFYEQYFGPGTRLTVT.

The genes are TRBV27 and TRBJ2-6; TRBD1 aligns across 7 bases. V lost 5 bases and J lost 4; bases outside the gene matches: 5. Looked up from germline, CDR1 is MNHEY and CDR2 is SMNVEV (reference sequence). The CDR3 contains 15 residues. CDR3 in amino acids: CASSLTGDGANVLTF. The CDR3, as DNA: TGTGCCAGCAGTCTCACAGGGGACGGGGCCAACGTCCTGACTTTC.

The chain has TRBV18 and TRBJ1-2; 8 bases align to TRBD1. J gave up 6 bases and V 6 bases, and 21 bases lay outside the gene matches. The CDR3 loop spans 18 amino acids. Germline V CDR1 and CDR2: KGHSH, LQKENI. This chain's CDR3 is CASSPAPPTVRGQNGYTF. CDR3 sequence (DNA): TGTGCCAGCTCCCCGGCCCCCCCGACGGTCAGGGGGCAGAATGGCTACACCTTC.

V gene TRBV19 combines with J gene TRBJ1-3; D call uncertain. The V and J ends lost 6 bases and 0 bases respectively, with 9 bases between them. Germline V gene sequence: CDR1 LNHDA, CDR2 SQIVND (reference sequence). This CDR3 has 14 residues. The CDR3 DNA reads as TGTGCCAGTAGAAACCTCGACTCTGGAAACACCATATATTTT. It is translated as CASRNLDSGNTIYF.

This clone was detected only once. The chain's CDR3 is CASSSPGPKPRGYTF. The DNA of the CDR3 is TGTGCCAGCAGCTCTCCGGGACCAAAACCGAGGGGCTACACCTTC. The rearrangement uses TRBV7-2 and TRBJ1-2; D perhaps matches TRBD1 (5 bases). V lost 4 bases to trimming and J lost 8 bases, with 20 bases between them. CDR3 length: 15 amino acids. The germline CDR1 and CDR2 sequences are SGHTA and FQGNSA.

The chain joins TRBV19 to TRBJ2-3; TRBD2 matches 7 bases. V shed 8 bases and J 3 bases; nucleotides not matched to a gene: 11. Germline V gene sequence: CDR1 LNHDA, CDR2 SQIVND (reference sequence). This CDR3 is 15 amino acids long. The CDR3 sequence: CASGSGTIFTDTQYF. CDR3 nucleotides: TGTGCCAGTGGCTCCGGGACTATCTTTACAGATACGCAGTATTTT.

The J gene is TRBJ1-3, the V gene TRBV15; D call uncertain. CDR1 LNHNV and CDR2 YYDKDF come from the germline V gene (reference sequence). Deletions cut 5 bases from V and 6 bases from J, with 20 bases between. This CDR3 region has 16 residues. CDR3 bases: TGTGCCACCAGCCCCCATGCCTCGGGGAGATTAAACACCATATATTTT. Residues: CATSPHASGRLNTIYF.

The CDR3 DNA sequence: TGTGCCAGCAGTGGGGGAGAGACCCAGTACTTC. Protein sequence: CASSGGETQYF. The chain links TRBV25-1 to TRBJ2-5, with D uncertain. The length of the CDR3 is 11 residues. Trimming took 4 bases from V and 4 from J, leaving 4 bases between them. Germline CDR1 reads MGHDK; CDR2 reads SYGVNS.

This clone was counted only a few times. J is TRBJ1-4 and V is TRBV6-5, with no clear D. Deletions cut 7 bases from V and 8 bases from J, with 8 bases between. Germline V gene sequence: CDR1 MNHEY, CDR2 SVGAGI. The CDR3 is made up of 11 amino acids. In DNA, the CDR3 is TGTGCCAGCACACGGTGGGAAAAACTGTTTTTT. The encoded protein is CASTRWEKLFF.

V and J are TRBV28 and TRBJ1-4; 7 bases align to TRBD1. The V gene's germline CDR1 is MDHEN and CDR2 SYDVKM. CDR3 length: 15 residues. V lost 6 bases and J lost 2; bases outside the gene matches: 6. For the CDR3, the DNA is TGTGCCAGCAGGACCACAGGGGATACTAATGAAAAACTGTTTTTT. Protein product: CASRTTGDTNEKLFF.

To note about this clone: At one end, the junction sequence differs from germline, possibly due to a read error. The genes are TRBV6-5 and TRBJ2-1, with D unclear. CDR3 length: 12 amino acids. Germline V gene data show CDR1 as MNHEY and CDR2 as SVGAGI. CDR3 coding DNA: TGTGCCAGCAGGGGCTCCCACAATGAGCAGTTCTTC. Translating it yields CASRGSHNEQFF.

The sample holds a few counts of this clone. The rearrangement joins TRBV7-9 to TRBJ1-1; possible D gene TRBD1, 6 bases. CDR1 SEHNR and CDR2 FQNEAQ come from the germline V gene (reference sequence). The V end was cut by 3 bases, the J end by 9 bases, with 14 bases between. This CDR3 region has 13 residues. CDR3 DNA sequence: TGTGCCAGCAGCTTCGGGGATGGGGACAAAGCTTTCTTT. It specifies CASSFGDGDKAFF.